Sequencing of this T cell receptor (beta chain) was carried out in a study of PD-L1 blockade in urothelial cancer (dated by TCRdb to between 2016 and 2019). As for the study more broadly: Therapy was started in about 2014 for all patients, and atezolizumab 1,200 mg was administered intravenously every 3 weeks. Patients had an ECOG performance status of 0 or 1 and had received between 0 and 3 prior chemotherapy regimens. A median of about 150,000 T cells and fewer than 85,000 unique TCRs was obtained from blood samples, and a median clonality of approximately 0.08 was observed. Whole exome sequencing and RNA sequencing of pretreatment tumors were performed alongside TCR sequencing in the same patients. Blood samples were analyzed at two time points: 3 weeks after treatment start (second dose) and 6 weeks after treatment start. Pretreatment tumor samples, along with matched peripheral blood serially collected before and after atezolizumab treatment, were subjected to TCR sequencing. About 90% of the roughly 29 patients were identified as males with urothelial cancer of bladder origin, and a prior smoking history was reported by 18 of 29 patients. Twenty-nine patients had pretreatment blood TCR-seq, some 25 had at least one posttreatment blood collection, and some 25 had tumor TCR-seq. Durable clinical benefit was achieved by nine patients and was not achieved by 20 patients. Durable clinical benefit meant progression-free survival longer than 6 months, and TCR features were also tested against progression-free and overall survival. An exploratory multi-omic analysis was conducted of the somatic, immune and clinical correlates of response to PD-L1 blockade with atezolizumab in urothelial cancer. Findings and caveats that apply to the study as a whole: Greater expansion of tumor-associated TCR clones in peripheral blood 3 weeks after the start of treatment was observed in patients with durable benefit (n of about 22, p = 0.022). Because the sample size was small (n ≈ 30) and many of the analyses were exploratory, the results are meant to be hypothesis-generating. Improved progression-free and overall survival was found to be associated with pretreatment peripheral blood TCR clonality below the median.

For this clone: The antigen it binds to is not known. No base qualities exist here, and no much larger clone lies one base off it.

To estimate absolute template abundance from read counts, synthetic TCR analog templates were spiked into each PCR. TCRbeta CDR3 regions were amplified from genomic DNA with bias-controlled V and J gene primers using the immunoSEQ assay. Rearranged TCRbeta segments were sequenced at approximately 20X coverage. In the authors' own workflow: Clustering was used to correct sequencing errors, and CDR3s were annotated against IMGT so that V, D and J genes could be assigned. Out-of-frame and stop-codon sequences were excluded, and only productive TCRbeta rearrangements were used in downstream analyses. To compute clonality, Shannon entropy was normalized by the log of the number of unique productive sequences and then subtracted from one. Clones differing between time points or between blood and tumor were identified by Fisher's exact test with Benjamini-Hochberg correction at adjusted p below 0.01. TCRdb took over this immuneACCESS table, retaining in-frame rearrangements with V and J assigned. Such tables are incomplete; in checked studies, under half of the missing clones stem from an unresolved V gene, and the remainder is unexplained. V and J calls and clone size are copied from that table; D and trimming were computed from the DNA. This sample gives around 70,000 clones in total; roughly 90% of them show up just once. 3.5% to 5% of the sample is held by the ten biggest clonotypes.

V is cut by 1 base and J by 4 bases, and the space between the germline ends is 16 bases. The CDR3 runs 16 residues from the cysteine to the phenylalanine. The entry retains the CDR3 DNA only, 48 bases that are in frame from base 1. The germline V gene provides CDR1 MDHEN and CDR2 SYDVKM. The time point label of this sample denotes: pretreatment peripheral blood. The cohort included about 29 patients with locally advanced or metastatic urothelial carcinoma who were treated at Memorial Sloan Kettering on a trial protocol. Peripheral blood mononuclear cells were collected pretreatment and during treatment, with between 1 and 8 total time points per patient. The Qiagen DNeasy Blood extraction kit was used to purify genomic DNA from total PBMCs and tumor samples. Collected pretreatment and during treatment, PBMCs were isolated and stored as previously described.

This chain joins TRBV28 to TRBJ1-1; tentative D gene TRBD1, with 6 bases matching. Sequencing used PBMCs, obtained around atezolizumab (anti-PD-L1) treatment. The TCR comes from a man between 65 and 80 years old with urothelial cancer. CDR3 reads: CASSLYRGGGITEAFF. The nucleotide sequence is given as TGTGCCAGCAGTTTATATAGGGGGGGAGGGATCACTGAAGCTTTCTTT.